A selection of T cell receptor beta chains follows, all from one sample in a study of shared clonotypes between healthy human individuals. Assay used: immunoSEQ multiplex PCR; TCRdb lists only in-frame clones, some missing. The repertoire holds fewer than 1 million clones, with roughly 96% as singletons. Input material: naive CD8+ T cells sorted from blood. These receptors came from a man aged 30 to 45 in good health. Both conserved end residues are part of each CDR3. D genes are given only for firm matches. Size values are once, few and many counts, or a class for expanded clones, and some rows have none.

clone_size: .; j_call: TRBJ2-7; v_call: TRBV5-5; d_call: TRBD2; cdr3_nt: TGTGCCAGCAGCTGGTGGGGCGGGAGTTCCTACGAGCAGTACTTC; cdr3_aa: CASSWWGGSSYEQYF
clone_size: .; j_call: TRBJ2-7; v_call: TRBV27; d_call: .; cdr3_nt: TGTGCCAGCAGTCCCCGAGGTAGAGAGCAGTACTTC; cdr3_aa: CASSPRGREQYF
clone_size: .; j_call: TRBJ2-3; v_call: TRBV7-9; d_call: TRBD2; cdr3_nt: TGTGCCAGCAGCCCCCCTTTCGGTGAGGGAGGGCCGGGAGATACGCAGTATTTT; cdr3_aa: CASSPPFGEGGPGDTQYF
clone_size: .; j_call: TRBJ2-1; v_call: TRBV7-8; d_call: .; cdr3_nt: TGTGCCAGCAGCTCCTTGGGGAATGAGCAGTTCTTC; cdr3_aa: CASSSLGNEQFF
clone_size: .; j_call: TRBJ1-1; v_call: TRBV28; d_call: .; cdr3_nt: TGTGCCAGCATGGATCATATGAACACTGAAGCTTTCTTT; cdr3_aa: CASMDHMNTEAFF
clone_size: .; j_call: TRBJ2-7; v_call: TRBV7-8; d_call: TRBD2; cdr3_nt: TGTGCCAGCAGTCTTAGACGGGAGACTAGCGGCTACGAGCAGTACTTC; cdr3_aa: CASSLRRETSGYEQYF
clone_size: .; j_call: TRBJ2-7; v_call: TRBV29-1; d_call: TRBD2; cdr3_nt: TGCAGCGTTACCGGAACTAGCGGGGAGCCCTACGAGCAGTACTTC; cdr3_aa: CSVTGTSGEPYEQYF
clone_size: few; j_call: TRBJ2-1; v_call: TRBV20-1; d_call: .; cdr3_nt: TGCAGTGCTGCCTACTGGAATGAGCAGTTCTTC; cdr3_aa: CSAAYWNEQFF
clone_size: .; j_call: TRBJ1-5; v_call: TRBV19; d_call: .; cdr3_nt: TGTGCCAGTAGTAGAGGCCAGGGAGGACCTAGCAATCAGCCCCAGCATTTT; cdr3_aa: CASSRGQGGPSNQPQHF
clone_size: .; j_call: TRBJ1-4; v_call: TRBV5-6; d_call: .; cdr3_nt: TGTGCCAGCAGCCGGGGTGAAAAACTGTTTTTT; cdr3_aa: CASSRGEKLFF
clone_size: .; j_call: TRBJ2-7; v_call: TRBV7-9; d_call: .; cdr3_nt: TGTGCCAGCAGCTTAGCGACGTGGGGGATCGACGAGCAGTACTTC; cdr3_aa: CASSLATWGIDEQYF
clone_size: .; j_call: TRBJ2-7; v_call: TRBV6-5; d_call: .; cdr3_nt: TGTGCCAGCAGTTACGTGTCGGGGGCGTACGAGCAGTACTTC; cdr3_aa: CASSYVSGAYEQYF
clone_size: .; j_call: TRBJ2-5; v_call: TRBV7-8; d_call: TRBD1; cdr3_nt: TGTGCCAGCAGCTTATCAACAGGGGACCCAGAGACCCAGTACTTC; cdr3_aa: CASSLSTGDPETQYF
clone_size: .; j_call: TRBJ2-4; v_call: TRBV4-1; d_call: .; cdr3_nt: TGCGCCAGCAGCCCGCCTCCTCAAAGGGCCAAAAACATTCAGTACTTC; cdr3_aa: CASSPPPQRAKNIQYF
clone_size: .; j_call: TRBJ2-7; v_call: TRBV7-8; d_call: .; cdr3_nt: TGTGCCAGCAGCTCGATATACGAGCAGTACTTC; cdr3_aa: CASSSIYEQYF
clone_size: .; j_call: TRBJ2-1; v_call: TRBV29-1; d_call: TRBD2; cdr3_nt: TGCAGCGCCACGACTAGCGGGAGCTCCTACAATGAGCAGTTCTTC; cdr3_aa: CSATTSGSSYNEQFF
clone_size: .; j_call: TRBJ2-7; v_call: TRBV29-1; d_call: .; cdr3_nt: TGCAGCGTTTATTTCACAGGGTCTCGCGAGCAGTACTTC; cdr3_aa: CSVYFTGSREQYF
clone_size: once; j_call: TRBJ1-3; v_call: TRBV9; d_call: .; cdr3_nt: TGTGCCAGCAGGGCTGGAAACACCATATATTTT; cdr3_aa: CASRAGNTIYF
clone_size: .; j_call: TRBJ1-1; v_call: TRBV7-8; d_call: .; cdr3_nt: TGTGCCAGCAGTTTTGAACTCGGGAACACTGAAGCTTTCTTT; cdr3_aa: CASSFELGNTEAFF
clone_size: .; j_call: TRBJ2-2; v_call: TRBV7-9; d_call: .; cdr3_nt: TGTGCCAGCAGTTCCTCGGAAAGGACAGCGGGCACCGGGGAGCTGTTTTTT; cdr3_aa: CASSSSERTAGTGELFF
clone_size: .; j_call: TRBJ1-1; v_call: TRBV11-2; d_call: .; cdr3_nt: TGTGCCAGCAGCTTACTTGGCGGGTATGAAGCTTTCTTT; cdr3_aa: CASSLLGGYEAFF
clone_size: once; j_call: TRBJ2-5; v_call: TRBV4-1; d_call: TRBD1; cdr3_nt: TGCGCCAGCAGCCAGGCCGGGACAGATGAAGAGACCCAGTACTTC; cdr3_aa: CASSQAGTDEETQYF
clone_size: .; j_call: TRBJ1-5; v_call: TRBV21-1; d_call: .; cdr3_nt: TGTGCCAGCAGCAAAGCGCCAGACAGGCTACATCAGCCCCAGCATTTT; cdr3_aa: CASSKAPDRLHQPQHF
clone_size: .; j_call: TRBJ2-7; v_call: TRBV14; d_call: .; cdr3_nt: TGTGCCAGCAGCCAAGTGATAACGGGGCTCTACGAGCAGTACTTC; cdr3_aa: CASSQVITGLYEQYF
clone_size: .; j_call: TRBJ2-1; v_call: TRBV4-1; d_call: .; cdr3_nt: TGCGCCAGCAGCCAACGGGGGGACACACCGGTCAGTGAGCAGTTCTTC; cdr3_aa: CASSQRGDTPVSEQFF
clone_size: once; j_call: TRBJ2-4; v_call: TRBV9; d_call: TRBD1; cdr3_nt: TGTGCCAGCAGCATGACAGGGGACCCCCTAGCCAAAAACATTCAGTACTTC; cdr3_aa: CASSMTGDPLAKNIQYF
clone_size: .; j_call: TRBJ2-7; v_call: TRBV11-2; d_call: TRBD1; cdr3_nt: TGTGCCAGCAGCCGAACCGGGACAGTGTACGAGCAGTACTTC; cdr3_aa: CASSRTGTVYEQYF
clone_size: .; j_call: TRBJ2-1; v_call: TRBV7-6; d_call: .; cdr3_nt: TGTGCCAGCAGCTTAGTACAGTACAATGAGCAGTTCTTC; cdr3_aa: CASSLVQYNEQFF
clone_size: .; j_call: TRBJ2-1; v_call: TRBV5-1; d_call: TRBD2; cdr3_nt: TGCGCCAGCAGCTTGGATGGGACTAGCTTGTACAATGAGCAGTTCTTC; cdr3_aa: CASSLDGTSLYNEQFF
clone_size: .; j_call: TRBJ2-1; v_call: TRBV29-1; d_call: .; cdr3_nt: TGCAGCGTGTTAGCCGGGCACTACAATGAGCAGTTCTTC; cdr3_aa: CSVLAGHYNEQFF
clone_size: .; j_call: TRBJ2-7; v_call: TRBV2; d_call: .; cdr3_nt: TGTGCCAGCAAAGGGGTTGTGGAGCAGTACTTC; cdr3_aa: CASKGVVEQYF
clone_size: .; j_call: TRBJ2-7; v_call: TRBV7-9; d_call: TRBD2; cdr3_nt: TGTGCCAGCAGCGACGGGACTAGCGGGAGAGTATCCCACGAGCAGTACTTC; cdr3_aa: CASSDGTSGRVSHEQYF
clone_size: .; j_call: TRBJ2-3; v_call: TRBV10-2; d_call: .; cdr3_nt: TGCGCCAGCAGTGAGTCATGGACCGATGGCACAGATACGCAGTATTTT; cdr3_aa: CASSESWTDGTDTQYF
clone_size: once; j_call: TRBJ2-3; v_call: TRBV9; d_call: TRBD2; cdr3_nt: TGTGCCAGCAGCTCACTGACTAGCGGAGACACAGATACGCAGTATTTT; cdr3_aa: CASSSLTSGDTDTQYF
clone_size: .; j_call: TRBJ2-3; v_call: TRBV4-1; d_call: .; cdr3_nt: TGCGCCAGCAGCCAAGTGTCGCTGACTAGCACAGATACGCAGTATTTT; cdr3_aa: CASSQVSLTSTDTQYF
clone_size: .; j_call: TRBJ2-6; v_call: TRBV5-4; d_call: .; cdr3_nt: TGTGCCAGCAGCTTTTTGGGGTCTGGGGCCAACGTCCTGACTTTC; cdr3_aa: CASSFLGSGANVLTF
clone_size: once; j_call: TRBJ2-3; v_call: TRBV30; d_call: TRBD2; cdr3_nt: TGTGCCTGGAACCCCGGGACTAGCGGGAACACAGATACGCAGTATTTT; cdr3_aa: CAWNPGTSGNTDTQYF